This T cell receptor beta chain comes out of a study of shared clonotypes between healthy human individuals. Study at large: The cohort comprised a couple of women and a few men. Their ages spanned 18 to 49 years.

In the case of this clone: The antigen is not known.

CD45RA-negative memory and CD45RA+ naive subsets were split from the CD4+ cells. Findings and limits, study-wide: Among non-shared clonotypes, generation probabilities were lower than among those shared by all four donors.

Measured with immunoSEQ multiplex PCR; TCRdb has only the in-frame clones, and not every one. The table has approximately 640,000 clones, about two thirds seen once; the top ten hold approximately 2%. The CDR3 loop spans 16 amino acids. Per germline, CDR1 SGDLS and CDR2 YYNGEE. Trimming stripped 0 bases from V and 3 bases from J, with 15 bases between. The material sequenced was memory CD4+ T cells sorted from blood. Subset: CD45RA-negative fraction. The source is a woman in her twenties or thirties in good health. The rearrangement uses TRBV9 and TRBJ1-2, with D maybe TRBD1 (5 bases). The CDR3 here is CASSVGLSGADYGYTF. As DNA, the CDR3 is TGTGCCAGCAGCGTAGGCCTAAGCGGGGCGGACTATGGCTACACCTTC.